A selection of T cell receptor beta chains follows, all from one sample in a study of shared clonotypes between healthy human individuals. Sequencing was performed with immunoSEQ multiplex PCR; in TCRdb, only in-frame clones are kept and a portion is missing. This repertoire shows some 1.5 million clones, around 98% found once; its top ten account for about 0.42%. Material for sequencing was naive CD4+ T cells sorted from blood. These receptors came from a man under 40 in good health. The CDR3 runs from the conserved cysteine through the conserved F or W. The D gene is left open where the match is weak.

.	TRBJ2-1	TRBV2	CASSVNAGSYNEQFF	TGTGCCAGCAGTGTTAATGCGGGATCCTACAATGAGCAGTTCTTC
.	TRBJ1-5	TRBV21-1	CASSKARGQGTPNQPQHF	TGTGCCAGCAGCAAGGCTAGAGGACAGGGGACTCCCAATCAGCCCCAGCATTTT
.	TRBJ1-1	TRBV7-9	CASSRDGKNTEAFF	TGTGCCAGCAGCCGGGACGGTAAGAACACTGAAGCTTTCTTT
.	TRBJ2-7	TRBV23-1	CASSPIHWEVDEQYF	TGCGCCAGCAGTCCAATACACTGGGAAGTCGACGAGCAGTACTTC
.	TRBJ2-3	TRBV6-5	CASSPIADTQYF	TGTGCCAGCAGTCCGATAGCGGATACGCAGTATTTT
.	TRBJ1-5	TRBV23-1	CASSHRPQHF	TGCGCCAGCAGTCACCGGCCCCAGCATTTT
.	TRBJ2-3	TRBV19	CASSPGGTDTQYF	TGTGCCAGTAGTCCGGGAGGCACAGATACGCAGTATTTT
.	TRBJ2-3	TRBV18	CASSPPRGRRTDTQYF	TGTGCCAGCTCACCACCGCGGGGGCGGAGGACAGATACGCAGTATTTT
TRBD2	TRBJ2-7	TRBV7-9	CASSLATRTSGRNYEQYF	TGTGCCAGCAGCTTAGCGACGAGGACTAGCGGTAGGAACTACGAGCAGTACTTC
TRBD1	TRBJ2-5	TRBV5-1	CASSSGTAGETQYF	TGCGCCAGCAGCTCCGGGACAGCAGGAGAGACCCAGTACTTC
.	TRBJ1-1	TRBV5-1	CASSLGRGHTEAFF	TGCGCCAGCAGCTTGGGACGAGGCCACACTGAAGCTTTCTTT
TRBD2	TRBJ2-7	TRBV30	CAWNPSGYHEQYF	TGTGCCTGGAACCCTAGCGGGTACCACGAGCAGTACTTC
TRBD2	TRBJ2-4	TRBV6-1	CASRTGTRGGIQYF	TGTGCCAGCAGGACCGGGACTCGGGGGGGCATTCAGTACTTC
.	TRBJ2-7	TRBV28	CASSLGGDYEQYF	TGTGCCAGCAGTTTGGGGGGAGACTACGAGCAGTACTTC
.	TRBJ2-5	TRBV4-1	CASSQDPSGTQYF	TGCGCCAGCAGCCAAGACCCGTCCGGGACCCAGTACTTC